This T cell receptor beta chain was recovered during a study of T cell repertoires in cytomegalovirus infection. Study background: Public TCR beta signatures marked donors with CMV infection and the matching HLA.

TCRdb itself ran the reads through MiXCR, one entry per CDR3 protein. The sample records 600,000 to 800,000 distinct CDR3 sequences, approximately 24% being singletons. Germline-derived CDR1 and CDR2 are SGHNT and YYREEE (reference sequence). The CDR3 contains 14 residues. Deletions cut 2 bases from V and 7 bases from J, with 13 bases between. This clonotype occurred a few times. The sequence was collected from a human donor in good health (CMV status not recorded). Some clones in this sample may be carry-over from other donors' samples. The V call is TRBV5-4, the J call TRBJ1-5; D not resolved. Sequenced input: CD8+ T cells from PBMCs. The CDR3: CASSFDGSAQPQHF. CDR3 coding DNA: TGTGCCAGCAGCTTCGATGGGTCGGCCCAGCCCCAGCATTTT.